Reported below is one T cell receptor (beta chain). The antigen is undetermined. The CDR3 is 13 amino acids. Germline CDR1 ENHRY, CDR2 SYGVKD. This entry comes from a study of CXCR3-negative and CXCR3-positive naive CD8 T cells. Overall study context: Overall TRB read output was about 140 million, and each library contained about 1.5 +/- 0.3 million reads.

General study points: Compared with CXCR3-negative naive cells, CXCR3-positive naive cells showed more hydrophobic TRB CDR3s.

The TRB libraries of cDNA were built by UMI-labeled 5' RACE. TCRdb reanalyzed the 5' RACE reads and collapses them to one entry per CDR3 protein, without DNA. The specimen's table records some 120,000 distinct CDR3 sequences. Sequenced input: naive CXCR3+ CD8+ T cells from blood. Documented subset: CD45RO-CCR7+CD27+CD95- naive CD8+ T cells expressing CXCR3 (TNR3+). The sequence was collected from a human donor in good health. Some clones in this sample may be carry-over from other donors' samples. The chain carries TRBV10-3 and TRBJ1-2; TCRdb's D call, TRBD1, is unchecked because there is no DNA. The CDR3 protein is CAIRTGTGIGYTF.